This T cell receptor beta chain was recorded in a study of neurological immune-mediated disorders. About the research overall: Within the group of 34 multiple sclerosis patients, roughly 30 were relapsing-remitting, while 3 were secondary progressive.

Many counts were recorded for this clonotype. Its target is not known. The CDR3 loop spans 13 amino acids. Germline CDR1 and CDR2: KGHSH and LQKENI. V shed 3 bases and J shed 3 bases, with 8 bases lying between them. General observations from the study: Whereas HTLV-1-associated myelopathy showed the most TCR clonal expansion, multiple sclerosis showed the least, with levels below those of healthy controls. Sharing of CDR3 amino acid sequences among expanded clones across subjects was absent, suggesting private repertoires in all groups.

The cDNA was synthesized by 5'RACE incorporating 10-nucleotide random UMIs. TCRdb used MiXCR to reprocess the 5' RACE reads, holding one entry per CDR3 protein. The sample lists about 50,000 distinct CDR3 sequences; approximately 3.3% were seen once. This clonotype was sampled from a man aged 40-50 years with multiple sclerosis. V and J are TRBV18 and TRBJ2-5, with D perhaps TRBD1 (6 bases). The material sequenced was PBMCs. CDR3 sequence reads: CASSPQGKETQYF. CDR3 coding DNA: TGTGCCAGCTCACCCCAGGGGAAAGAGACCCAGTACTTC.